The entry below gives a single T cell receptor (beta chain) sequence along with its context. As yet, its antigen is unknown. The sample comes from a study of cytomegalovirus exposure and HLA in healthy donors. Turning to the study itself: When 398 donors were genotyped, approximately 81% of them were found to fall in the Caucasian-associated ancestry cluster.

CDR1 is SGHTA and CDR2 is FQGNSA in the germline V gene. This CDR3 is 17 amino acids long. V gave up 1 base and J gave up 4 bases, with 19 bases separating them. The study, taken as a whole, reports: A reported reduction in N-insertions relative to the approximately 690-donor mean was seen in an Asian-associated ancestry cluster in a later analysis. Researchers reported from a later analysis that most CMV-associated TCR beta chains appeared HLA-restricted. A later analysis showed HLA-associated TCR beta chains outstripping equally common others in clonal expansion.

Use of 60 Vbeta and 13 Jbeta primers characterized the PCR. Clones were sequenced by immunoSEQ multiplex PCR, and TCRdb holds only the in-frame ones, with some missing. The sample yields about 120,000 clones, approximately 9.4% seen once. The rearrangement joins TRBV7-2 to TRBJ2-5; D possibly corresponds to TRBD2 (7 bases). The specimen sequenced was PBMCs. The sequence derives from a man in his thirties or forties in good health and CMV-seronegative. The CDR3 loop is CASSLEYAGAWGETQYF. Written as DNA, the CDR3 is TGTGCCAGCAGCTTAGAGTATGCGGGGGCCTGGGGAGAGACCCAGTACTTC. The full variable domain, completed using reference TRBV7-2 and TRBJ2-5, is GAGVSQSPSNKVTEKGKDVELRCDPISGHTALYWYRQSLGQGLEFLIYFQGNSAPDKSGLPSDRFSAERTGGSVSTLTIQRTQQEDSAVYLCASSLEYAGAWGETQYFGPGTRLLVL.